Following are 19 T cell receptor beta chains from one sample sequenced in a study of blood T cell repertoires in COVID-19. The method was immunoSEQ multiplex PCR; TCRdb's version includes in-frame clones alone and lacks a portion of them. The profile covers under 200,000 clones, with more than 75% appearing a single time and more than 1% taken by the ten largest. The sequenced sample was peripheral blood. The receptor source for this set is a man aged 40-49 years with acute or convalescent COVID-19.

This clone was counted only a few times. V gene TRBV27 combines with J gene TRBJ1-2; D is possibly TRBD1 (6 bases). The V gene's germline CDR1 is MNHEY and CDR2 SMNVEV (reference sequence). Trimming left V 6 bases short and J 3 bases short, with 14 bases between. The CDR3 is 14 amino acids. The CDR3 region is CASRQGMKDYGYTF. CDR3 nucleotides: TGTGCCAGCAGACAGGGAATGAAAGACTATGGCTACACCTTC.

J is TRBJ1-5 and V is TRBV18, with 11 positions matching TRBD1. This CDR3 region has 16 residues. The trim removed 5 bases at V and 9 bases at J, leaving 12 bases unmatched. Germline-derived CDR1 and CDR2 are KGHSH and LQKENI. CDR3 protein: CASSTTGQGVDWPQHF. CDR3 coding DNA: TGTGCCAGCTCAACTACGGGACAGGGGGTTGATTGGCCCCAGCATTTT.

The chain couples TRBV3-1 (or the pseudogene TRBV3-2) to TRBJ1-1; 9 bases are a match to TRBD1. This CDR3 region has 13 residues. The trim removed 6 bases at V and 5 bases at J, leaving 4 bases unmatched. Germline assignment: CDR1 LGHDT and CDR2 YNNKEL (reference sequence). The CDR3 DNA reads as TGTGCCAGCAGACACAGGGGGCAAACTGAAGCTTTCTTT. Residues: CASRHRGQTEAFF.

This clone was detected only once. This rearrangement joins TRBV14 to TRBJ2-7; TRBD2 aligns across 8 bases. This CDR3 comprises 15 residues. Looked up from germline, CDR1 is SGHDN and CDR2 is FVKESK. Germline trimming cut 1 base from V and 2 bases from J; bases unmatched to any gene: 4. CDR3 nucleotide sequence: TGTGCCAGCAGCCAAGCGGGGGGGCGAACCTACGAGCAGTACTTC. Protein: CASSQAGGRTYEQYF.

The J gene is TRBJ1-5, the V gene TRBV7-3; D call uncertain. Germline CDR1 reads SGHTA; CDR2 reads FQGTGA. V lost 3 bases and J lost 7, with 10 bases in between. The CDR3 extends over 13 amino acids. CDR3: CASSLGVFQPQHF. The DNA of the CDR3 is TGTGCCAGCAGCTTGGGAGTGTTCCAGCCCCAGCATTTT.

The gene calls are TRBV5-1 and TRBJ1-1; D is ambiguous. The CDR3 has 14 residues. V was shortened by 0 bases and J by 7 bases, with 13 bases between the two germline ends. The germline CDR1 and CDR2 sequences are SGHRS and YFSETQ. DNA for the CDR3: TGCGCCAGCAGCTTGGGCCCCGCGTCCCTTGAAGCTTTCTTT. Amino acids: CASSLGPASLEAFF.

CDR3 region: CASSYGTDGELFF. The CDR3 DNA follows: TGTGCCAGCAGTTACGGGACAGACGGGGAGCTGTTTTTT. The rearrangement joins TRBV6-5 to TRBJ2-2; 7 bases match TRBD1. The CDR3 sequence is 13 residues long. The germline gives CDR1 MNHEY, CDR2 SVGAGI. Trimming removed 2 bases from V and 7 bases from J; junction bases left unmatched: 1.

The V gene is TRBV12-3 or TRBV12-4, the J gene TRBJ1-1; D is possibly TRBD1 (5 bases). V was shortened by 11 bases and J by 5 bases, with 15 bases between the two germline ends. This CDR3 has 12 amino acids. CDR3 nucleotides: TGTGCCGGCTTAAGGGGAGGAACTGAAGCTTTCTTT. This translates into CAGLRGGTEAFF.

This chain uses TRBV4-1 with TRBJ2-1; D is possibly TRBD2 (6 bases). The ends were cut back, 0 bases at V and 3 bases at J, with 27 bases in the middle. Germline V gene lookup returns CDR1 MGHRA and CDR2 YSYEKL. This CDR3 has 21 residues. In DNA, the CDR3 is TGCGCCAGCAGCCAAGACCCACTCAAGACAAGGGCTAGCGAAATCTACAATGAGCAGTTCTTC. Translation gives CASSQDPLKTRASEIYNEQFF.

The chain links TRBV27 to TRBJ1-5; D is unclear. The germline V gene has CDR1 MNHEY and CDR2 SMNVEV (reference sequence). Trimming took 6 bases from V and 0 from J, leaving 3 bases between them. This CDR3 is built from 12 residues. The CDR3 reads CASSFSNQPQHF. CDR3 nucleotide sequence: TGTGCCAGCAGCTTTAGCAATCAGCCCCAGCATTTT.

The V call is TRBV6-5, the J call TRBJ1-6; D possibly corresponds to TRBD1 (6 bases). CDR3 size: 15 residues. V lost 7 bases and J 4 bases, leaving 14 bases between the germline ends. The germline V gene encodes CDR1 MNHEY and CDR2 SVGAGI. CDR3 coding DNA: TGTGCCAGCACCGGGGGGACATTGTATAATTCACCCCTCCACTTT. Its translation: CASTGGTLYNSPLHF.

The CDR3 reads CASSLGTGGEKLFF. In DNA, the CDR3 is TGTGCCAGCAGCTTAGGGACAGGGGGTGAAAAACTGTTTTTT. The rearrangement links TRBV11-2 to TRBJ1-4; TRBD1 agrees at 10 bases. Germline-derived CDR1 and CDR2 are SGHAT and FQNNGV. CDR3 length: 14 residues. The V gene end was trimmed by 1 base and the J gene end by 7 bases; junction bases not matched to a gene: 0.

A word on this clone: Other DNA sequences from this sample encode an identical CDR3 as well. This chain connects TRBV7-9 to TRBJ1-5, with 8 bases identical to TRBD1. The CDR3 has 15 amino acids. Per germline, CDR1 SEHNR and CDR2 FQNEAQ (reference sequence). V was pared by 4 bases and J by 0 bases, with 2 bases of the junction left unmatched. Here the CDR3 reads CASSSDRASNQPQHF. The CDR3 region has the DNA TGTGCCAGCAGCTCGGACAGGGCTAGCAATCAGCCCCAGCATTTT.

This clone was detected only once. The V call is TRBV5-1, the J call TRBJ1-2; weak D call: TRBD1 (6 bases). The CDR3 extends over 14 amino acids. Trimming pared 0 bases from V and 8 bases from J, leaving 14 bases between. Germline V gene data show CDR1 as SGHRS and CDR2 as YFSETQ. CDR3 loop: CASSLDMGAEGYTF. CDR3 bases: TGCGCCAGCAGCTTGGATATGGGGGCGGAGGGCTACACCTTC.

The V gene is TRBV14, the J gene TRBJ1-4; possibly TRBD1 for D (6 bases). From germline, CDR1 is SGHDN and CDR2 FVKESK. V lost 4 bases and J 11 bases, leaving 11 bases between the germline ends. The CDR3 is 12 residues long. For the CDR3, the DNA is TGTGCCAGCAGCCTTGGACAGACTAAACTGTTTTTT. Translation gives CASSLGQTKLFF.

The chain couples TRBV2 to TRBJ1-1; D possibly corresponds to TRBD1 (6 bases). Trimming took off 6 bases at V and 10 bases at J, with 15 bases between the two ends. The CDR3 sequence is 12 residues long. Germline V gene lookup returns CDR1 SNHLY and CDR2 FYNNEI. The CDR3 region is CASRDDRHPAFF. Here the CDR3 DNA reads TGTGCCAGCAGGGACGACAGGCACCCAGCTTTCTTT.

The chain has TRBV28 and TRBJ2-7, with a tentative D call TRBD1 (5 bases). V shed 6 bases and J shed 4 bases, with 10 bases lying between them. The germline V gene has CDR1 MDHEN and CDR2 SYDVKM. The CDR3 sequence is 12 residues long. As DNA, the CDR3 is TGTGCCAGCAGCAAAGGGGCGTACGAGCAGTACTTC. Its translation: CASSKGAYEQYF.

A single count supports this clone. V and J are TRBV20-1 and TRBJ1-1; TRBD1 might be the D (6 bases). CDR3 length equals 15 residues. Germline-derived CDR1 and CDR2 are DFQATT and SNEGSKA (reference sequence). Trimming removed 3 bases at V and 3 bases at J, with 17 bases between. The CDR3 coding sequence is TGCAGTGCTAGTGGAGGGGGGGGTGTGGACACTGAAGCTTTCTTT. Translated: CSASGGGGVDTEAFF.

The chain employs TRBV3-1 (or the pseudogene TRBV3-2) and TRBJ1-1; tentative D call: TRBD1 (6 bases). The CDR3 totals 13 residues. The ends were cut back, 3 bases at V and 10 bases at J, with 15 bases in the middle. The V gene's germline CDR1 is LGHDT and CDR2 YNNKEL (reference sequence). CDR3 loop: CASSQSTGYLAFF. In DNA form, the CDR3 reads TGTGCCAGCAGCCAGTCCACAGGGTATTTAGCTTTCTTT.